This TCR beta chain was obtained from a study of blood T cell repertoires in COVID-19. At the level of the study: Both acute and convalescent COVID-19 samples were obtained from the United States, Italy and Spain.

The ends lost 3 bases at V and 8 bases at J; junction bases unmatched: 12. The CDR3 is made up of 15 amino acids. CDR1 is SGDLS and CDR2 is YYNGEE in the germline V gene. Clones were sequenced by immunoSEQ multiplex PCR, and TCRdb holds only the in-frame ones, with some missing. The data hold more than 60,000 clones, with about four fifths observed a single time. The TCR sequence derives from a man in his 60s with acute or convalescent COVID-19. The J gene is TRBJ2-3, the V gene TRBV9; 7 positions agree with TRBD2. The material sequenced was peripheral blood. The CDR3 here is CASSARDARESTQYF. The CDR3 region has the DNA TGTGCCAGCAGCGCTAGAGACGCGCGGGAGAGTACGCAGTATTTT.